This is a list of T cell receptor beta chains from one sample in a study of T cells in Graves' hyperthyroidism and ophthalmopathy. Each CDR3 protein gets one entry after TCRdb re-called the multiplex PCR reads with MiXCR. Among under 700,000 distinct CDR3 sequences, just over 45% were seen once, and the ten largest hold 6.5% to 9%. The sample comprised peripheral blood or thyroid tissue (not recorded which). The receptors shown here come from a woman between 18 and 30 years old with Graves' hyperthyroidism. CDR3s include the opening cysteine and the closing phenylalanine or tryptophan. Each record gives: clone size, V gene, J gene, D gene, CDR3 DNA, CDR3 protein. A D gene is named only where the DNA matches it firmly. A clone size is listed for some rows: how often the clone was seen (once, few, many), or a class if it is expanded.

size: .
V: TRBV24-1
J: TRBJ2-5
D: TRBD2
DNA: TGTGCCACCGCAGCGGGAGGGACCCAGTACTTC
CDR3: CATAAGGTQYF

size: many
V: TRBV7-8
J: TRBJ1-4
D: TRBD1
DNA: TGTGCCAGCAGCCACCGGACAGGGGATGAAAAACTGTTTTTT
CDR3: CASSHRTGDEKLFF

size: .
V: TRBV19
J: TRBJ2-7
D: TRBD1
DNA: TGTGCCAGTAGTCGAGACAGGGGGCCCTACGAGCAGTACTTC
CDR3: CASSRDRGPYEQYF

size: .
V: TRBV25-1
J: TRBJ1-5
D: TRBD1
DNA: TGTGCCAGCAGCTTGGACAGGGGTGTCCAGCCCCAGCATTTT
CDR3: CASSLDRGVQPQHF

size: once
V: TRBV9
J: TRBJ1-5
D: .
DNA: TGTGCCAGCAGCGTAGAGGGGGGCAGTCAGCCCCAGCATTTT
CDR3: CASSVEGGSQPQHF

size: once
V: TRBV25-1
J: TRBJ1-2
D: .
DNA: TGTGCCAGCAGTTACTCCCTTCCGAGGTGGGATGGCGGCTACACCTTC
CDR3: CASSYSLPRWDGGYTF

size: .
V: TRBV19
J: TRBJ2-2
D: .
DNA: TGTGCCAGTAGTGTACAGGGATTGAGCGATGAGCTGTTTTTT
CDR3: CASSVQGLSDELFF

size: .
V: TRBV5-1
J: TRBJ2-5
D: TRBD2
DNA: TGCGCCAGCAGCTTGGTCCAGCGGGAGCTTGGGACCCAGTACTTC
CDR3: CASSLVQRELGTQYF

size: few
V: TRBV20-1
J: TRBJ1-2
D: TRBD1
DNA: TGCAGTGCAAGGGACAGGGGGCCAGGCTATGGCTACACCTTC
CDR3: CSARDRGPGYGYTF

size: many
V: TRBV2
J: TRBJ1-3
D: .
DNA: TGTGCCAGCAAAGATTCGATGGACACCATATATTTT
CDR3: CASKDSMDTIYF

size: .
V: TRBV11-1
J: TRBJ1-5
D: .
DNA: TGTGCCAGCAGGGACAGCGGGAGGAATCAGCCCCAGCATTTT
CDR3: CASRDSGRNQPQHF

size: .
V: TRBV6-5
J: TRBJ2-7
D: .
DNA: TGTGCCAGCAGTTACTCGGGGACGGCTCCCCGCGAGCAGTACTTC
CDR3: CASSYSGTAPREQYF

size: .
V: TRBV6-1
J: TRBJ1-3
D: .
DNA: TGTGCCAGCAGTGAAGAGAGAGACACCATATATTTT
CDR3: CASSEERDTIYF

size: few
V: TRBV6-6
J: TRBJ1-1
D: .
DNA: TGTGCCAGCAGTTACTGGGGGGCCAACACTGAAGCTTTCTTT
CDR3: CASSYWGANTEAFF

size: few
V: TRBV5-5
J: TRBJ1-2
D: .
DNA: TGTGCCAGCAGCTGGGAACCACAGCTCCCCCATGGCTACACCTTC
CDR3: CASSWEPQLPHGYTF

size: .
V: TRBV7-6
J: TRBJ2-2
D: .
DNA: TGTGCCAGCAGCGCAGACGGGGAGCTGTTTTTT
CDR3: CASSADGELFF

size: few
V: TRBV20-1
J: TRBJ2-5
D: .
DNA: TGCAGTGCTAGAGAACTAACTAAGGAGGCCCAGTACTTC
CDR3: CSARELTKEAQYF

size: .
V: TRBV7-2
J: TRBJ2-3
D: .
DNA: TGTGCCAGCAGCCCAGGGAGCGTTGTAGATACGCAGTATTTT
CDR3: CASSPGSVVDTQYF

size: few
V: TRBV7-9
J: TRBJ1-6
D: .
DNA: TGTGCCAGCAGCTTAGAGGCGGTGGCAGCCTATAATTCACCCCTCCACTTT
CDR3: CASSLEAVAAYNSPLHF

size: .
V: TRBV7-6
J: TRBJ2-2
D: .
DNA: TGTGCCAGCAGCGTAGATCCGGGAGTAAACACCGGGGAGCTGTTTTTT
CDR3: CASSVDPGVNTGELFF

size: once
V: TRBV14
J: TRBJ2-7
D: .
DNA: TGTGCCAGCAGTTTACGACTGCTTACCCCAGAGCAGTACTTC
CDR3: CASSLRLLTPEQYF

size: many
V: TRBV7-9
J: TRBJ2-5
D: .
DNA: TGTGCCAGCAGCTTAGCCGGGACAAAACAAGAGACCCAGTACTTC
CDR3: CASSLAGTKQETQYF